Reported below is one T cell receptor (beta chain). Its antigen is not identified. Germline CDR1 is MDHEN and CDR2 is SYDVKM. Trimming removed 7 bases at V and 1 base at J, with 16 bases between. The CDR3 has 15 amino acids. This record belongs to a study of T cell responses to AZD1222 COVID-19 vaccine. About the research overall: Samples with a second dose at about 4 or about 12 weeks were pooled together. Overall study results and limits: The CD4 TCRs associated with vaccination extended across spike and predominated at 160-218 and 743-854. The study identified only a handful of AZD1222 recipients as seropositive at baseline.

Here immunoSEQ multiplex PCR was the method, and the copy in TCRdb shows in-frame clones only, minus some. The sample records some 140,000 clones, 80% to 90% being singletons. The source of this sequence is an adult in good health. Source: peripheral blood, taken on day 0 of AZD1222 vaccination. J is TRBJ2-5 and V is TRBV28, with D possibly being TRBD2 (5 bases). The CDR3 protein is CASTLAAAAQETQYF. Written as DNA, the CDR3 is TGTGCCAGCACGCTTGCAGCGGCGGCCCAAGAGACCCAGTACTTC.